This TCR beta chain was sequenced for a study of cytomegalovirus exposure and HLA in healthy donors. This clone was counted between two and nine times. Its specificity is unknown. General observations from the study: No immune exposure information besides CMV serostatus was available. Later on, a genetic analysis was performed. It linked a missense variant in DCLRE1C with V- and J-gene trimming of TCR beta. When a later analysis compared HLA-associated TCR beta chains with equally common others, the HLA-associated chains turned out to be more clonally expanded and to have lower generation probabilities.

The CDR3 contains 15 residues. Trimming pared 1 base from V and 2 bases from J, leaving 6 bases between. The V gene's germline CDR1 is MNHNS and CDR2 SASEGT. It was with 60 Vbeta and 13 Jbeta primers that the PCR ran. Data came from immunoSEQ multiplex PCR; TCRdb stores just in-frame clones and leaves some out. The repertoire holds tens of thousands of clones, roughly 80% seen once, with under 6.5% in the top ten. This clonotype originated in a male donor in good health and CMV-seronegative. J is TRBJ2-6 and V is TRBV6-1; D is unclear. Sequenced input: PBMCs. The CDR3 spells CASSEDLTGANVLTF. CDR3 DNA sequence: TGTGCCAGCAGTGAAGATTTAACTGGGGCCAACGTCCTGACTTTC.